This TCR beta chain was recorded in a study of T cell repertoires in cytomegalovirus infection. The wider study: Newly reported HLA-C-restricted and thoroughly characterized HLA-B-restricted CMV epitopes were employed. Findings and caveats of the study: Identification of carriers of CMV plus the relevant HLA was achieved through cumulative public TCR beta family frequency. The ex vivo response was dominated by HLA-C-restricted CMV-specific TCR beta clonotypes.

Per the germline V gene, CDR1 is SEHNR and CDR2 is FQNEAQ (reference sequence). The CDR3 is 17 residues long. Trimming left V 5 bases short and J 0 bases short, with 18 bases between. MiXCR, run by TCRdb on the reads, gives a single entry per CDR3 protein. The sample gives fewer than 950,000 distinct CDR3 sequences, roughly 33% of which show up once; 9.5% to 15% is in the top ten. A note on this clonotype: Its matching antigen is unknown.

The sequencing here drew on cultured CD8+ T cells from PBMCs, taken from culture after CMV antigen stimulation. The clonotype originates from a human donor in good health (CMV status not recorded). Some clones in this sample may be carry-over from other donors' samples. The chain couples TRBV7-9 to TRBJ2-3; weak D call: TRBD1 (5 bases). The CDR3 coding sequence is TGTGCCAGCAGCCCAGGGTCTGGCGGTGAGAGCACAGATACGCAGTATTTT. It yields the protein CASSPGSGGESTDTQYF.